This T cell receptor (beta chain) was obtained from a study of radiotherapy plus CTLA-4 blockade in lung cancer. Regarding the study as a whole: In blood, tumor-derived TCR clones expanded after radiotherapy plus ipilimumab.

The repertoire was sequenced with immunoSEQ multiplex PCR; TCRdb's copy has only in-frame clones and lacks some. The table lists some 71,000 clones, around 76% of them singletons. Per germline, CDR1 SNHLY and CDR2 FYNNEI. This CDR3 has 16 residues. V gave up 0 bases and J gave up 0 bases, with 6 bases separating them. This clone has more than one count but fewer than ten. The antigen is unknown. The receptor's source is a human donor with non-small cell lung cancer whose response to radiotherapy plus ipilimumab could not be evaluated. Some clones in this sample may be carry-over from other donors' samples. This rearrangement joins TRBV2 to TRBJ1-6; D uncertain. Sequenced here: peripheral blood, sampled from a patient treated with radiotherapy plus ipilimumab. CDR3 in DNA: TGTGCCAGCAGTGAAGCGGGCATCTCCTATAATTCACCCCTCCACTTT. It translates to CASSEAGISYNSPLHF.